The 19 T cell receptor beta chains presented below share a single source sample, sequenced in a study of shared clonotypes between healthy human individuals. Sequencing used immunoSEQ multiplex PCR; TCRdb keeps in-frame clones, though not all of them. Among roughly 720,000 clones listed, less than 95% were seen once. Sequenced material: memory CD8+ T cells from PBMCs. Noted subset: CD45RO+ cells pooled with CCR7-negative TemRA cells. The receptors were sampled from a man younger than 35 in good health. Some clones in this sample may be carry-over from other donors' samples.

CDR3 coding DNA: TGCGCCAGCAGCCAAGGCACAGGGACGAACACCGGGGAGCTGTTTTTT. It yields the protein CASSQGTGTNTGELFF. The chain uses TRBV4-3 and TRBJ2-2; D may be TRBD1 (6 bases). CDR1 LGHNA and CDR2 YSLEER come from the germline V gene. Trimming took off 1 base at V and 0 bases at J, with 9 bases between the two ends. CDR3 length: 16 residues.

The J gene is TRBJ1-1, the V gene TRBV29-1; weak D call: TRBD1 (6 bases). Trimming left V 6 bases short and J 0 bases short, with 20 bases between. CDR3 length equals 16 residues. The V gene's germline CDR1 is SQVTM and CDR2 ANQGSEA. CDR3 sequence reads: CSVWGGHRFMNTEAFF. CDR3 bases: TGCAGCGTCTGGGGGGGACACCGGTTCATGAACACTGAAGCTTTCTTT.

The genes are TRBV25-1 and TRBJ2-1; the D gene is possibly TRBD1 (7 bases). V was shortened by 8 bases and J by 5 bases, with 10 bases between the two germline ends. The length of the CDR3 is 12 residues. The germline V gene has CDR1 MGHDK and CDR2 SYGVNS. CDR3 amino acids: CASQGGHNEQFF. CDR3 sequence (DNA): TGTGCCAGCCAGGGGGGCCACAATGAGCAGTTCTTC.

J is TRBJ1-1 and V is TRBV11-2; 8 bases match TRBD1. Trimming cost V 3 bases and J 5 bases; bases outside gene matches: 5. In germline, CDR1 is SGHAT, CDR2 FQNNGV. CDR3 length: 14 amino acids. CDR3 loop: CASSFQGARTEAFF. CDR3 DNA sequence: TGTGCCAGCAGCTTCCAGGGGGCACGAACTGAAGCTTTCTTT.

This chain uses TRBV28 with TRBJ2-5, with unresolved D. CDR1 is MDHEN and CDR2 is SYDVKM in the germline V gene. V lost 2 bases to trimming and J lost 2 bases, with 6 bases between them. This CDR3 spans 13 amino acids. CDR3 nucleotides: TGTGCCAGCAGTTTAGCCTTACAAGAGACCCAGTACTTC. This sequence encodes CASSLALQETQYF.

On this clone: Other nucleotide sequences from this sample produce the same CDR3. This chain connects TRBV27 to TRBJ2-7; 7 nucleotides align to TRBD1. CDR3 length: 13 amino acids. V dropped 5 bases and J dropped 3; count of bases not matched to a gene: 4. Germline values: CDR1 MNHEY, CDR2 SMNVEV (reference sequence). The CDR3, as DNA: TGTGCCAGCAGTCTAGGGACAGTCTACGAGCAGTACTTC. This gives the protein CASSLGTVYEQYF.

The chain recombines TRBV27 with TRBJ2-1, with TRBD2 identical over 10 bases. The CDR3 is made up of 16 amino acids. Germline CDR1 is MNHEY and CDR2 is SMNVEV (reference sequence). V was pared by 0 bases and J by 9 bases, with 8 bases of the junction left unmatched. The CDR3 DNA is TGTGCCAGCAGTTTATCTGTTGAGTCTAGCGGGAGTGAGCAGTTCTTC. Protein product: CASSLSVESSGSEQFF.

This clone was seen only once. This chain joins TRBV27 and TRBJ2-5; 9 nucleotides agree with TRBD1. This CDR3 has 17 amino acids. Germline V lookup: CDR1 MNHEY, CDR2 SMNVEV (reference sequence). After removal of 4 bases from V and 7 bases from J, the junction contained 16 bases not matched to a gene. CDR3 DNA: TGTGCCAGCAGTTCGCGAATCTCCCGGGACAGGGATAGGACCCAGTACTTC. This translates into CASSSRISRDRDRTQYF.

With respect to this clone: A read error is possible here, since a much larger clone lies one base away. The V and J genes are TRBV4-2 and TRBJ2-5; D might be TRBD1 or TRBD2, each matching 5 bases. Per germline, CDR1 LGHNA and CDR2 YNFKEQ. V lost 4 bases and J 1 base, leaving 10 bases between the germline ends. The CDR3 is 14 amino acids. CDR3: CASSPPGPQETQYF. In DNA, the CDR3 is TGTGCCAGCAGCCCTCCGGGGCCCCAAGAGACCCAGTACTTC.

The genes are TRBV7-8 and TRBJ2-7, with D uncertain. Germline V gives CDR1 SGHVS, CDR2 FQNEAQ. The CDR3 is 12 amino acids. Trimming cost V 2 bases and J 5 bases, with 7 bases left between them. CDR3 loop: CASSLSVHEQYF. CDR3 bases: TGTGCCAGCAGCTTATCAGTCCACGAGCAGTACTTC. The entire variable domain, with the rest obtained from reference TRBV7-8 and TRBJ2-7, is as follows: GAGVSQSPRYKVAKRGQDVALRCDPISGHVSLFWYQQALGQGPEFLTYFQNEAQLDKSGLPSDRFFAERPEGSVSTLKIQRTQQEDSAVYLCASSLSVHEQYFGPGTRLTVT.

This chain uses TRBV19 with TRBJ2-7; the D gene is possibly TRBD2 (6 bases). Germline V gene lookup returns CDR1 LNHDA and CDR2 SQIVND (reference sequence). The CDR3 is made up of 16 amino acids. Trimming left V 0 bases short and J 3 bases short, with 15 bases between. CDR3 in DNA: TGTGCCAGTAGTATAGATTTTGGGGACTCCATCTACGAGCAGTACTTC. Protein: CASSIDFGDSIYEQYF.

V is TRBV6-5 and J is TRBJ2-1; TRBD1 might be the D (6 bases). The CDR3 spans 13 residues. The V gene's germline CDR1 is MNHEY and CDR2 SVGAGI. V lost 4 bases to trimming and J lost 7 bases, with 11 bases between them. The CDR3 loop reads CASSLTGPNEQFF. The DNA for the CDR3 is TGTGCCAGCAGTTTGACAGGACCTAATGAGCAGTTCTTC.

The chain is built from TRBV25-1 and TRBJ2-3, with D unclear. The CDR3 length is 14 residues. Trimming stripped 4 bases from V and 1 base from J, with 9 bases between. Germline V gives CDR1 MGHDK, CDR2 SYGVNS. The DNA for the CDR3 is TGTGCCAGCAGTGCGGAGTCGCGCACAGATACGCAGTATTTT. Its translation is CASSAESRTDTQYF.

The V call is TRBV28, the J call TRBJ2-7, with D possibly TRBD1 on 6 matching bases. The CDR3 is 14 residues long. The germline V gene encodes CDR1 MDHEN and CDR2 SYDVKM. The V end was cut by 4 bases, the J end by 5 bases, with 15 bases between. The CDR3, as DNA: TGTGCCAGCAGTTCCGGCTTGGGGGCTGACGAGCAGTACTTC. Its translation is CASSSGLGADEQYF.

CDR3 nucleotides: TGTGCCAGCAGTGAAGGGACACTCTCCTACGAGCAGTACTTC. Translating gives CASSEGTLSYEQYF. The V gene is TRBV2, the J gene TRBJ2-7, with a tentative D call TRBD1 (5 bases). Germline V gene sequence: CDR1 SNHLY, CDR2 FYNNEI. V gave up 1 base and J gave up 0 bases, with 7 bases separating them. The CDR3 is made up of 14 amino acids.

The chain links TRBV27 to TRBJ2-7; the match to TRBD2 covers 7 bases. After removal of 3 bases from V and 2 bases from J, the junction contained 7 bases not matched to a gene. CDR3 size: 15 residues. Germline CDR1 is MNHEY and CDR2 is SMNVEV (reference sequence). CDR3 in DNA: TGTGCCAGCAGTTTTGGGGCGGGAGAACCCTACGAGCAGTACTTC. Translation: CASSFGAGEPYEQYF.

The rearrangement links TRBV7-6 to TRBJ1-5; D unresolved. V was pared by 0 bases and J by 5 bases, with 5 bases between. Germline loops: CDR1 SGHVS, CDR2 FNYEAQ. The CDR3 length is 13 residues. CDR3 residues: CASSLARDQPQHF. The CDR3, as DNA: TGTGCCAGCAGCTTAGCGAGGGATCAGCCCCAGCATTTT.

The rearrangement uses TRBV19 and TRBJ2-7; D gene ambiguous. Looked up from germline, CDR1 is LNHDA and CDR2 is SQIVND (reference sequence). V was pared by 3 bases and J by 2 bases, with 8 bases between. The CDR3 is 13 amino acids. DNA of the CDR3: TGTGCCAGTAGTATTAAGGCTCCCTACGAGCAGTACTTC. Translating gives CASSIKAPYEQYF.

The rearrangement uses TRBV2 and TRBJ2-7; TRBD1 matches at 10 bases. V shed 2 bases, J shed 2 bases, and the junction held 9 bases outside the gene matches. Germline V lookup: CDR1 SNHLY, CDR2 FYNNEI. The CDR3 loop spans 17 amino acids. CDR3 sequence reads: CASSESLPGTGAYEQYF. The CDR3 DNA is TGTGCCAGCAGTGAATCACTTCCCGGGACAGGGGCCTACGAGCAGTACTTC.